These 16 T cell receptor beta chains share one sample of origin, sequenced in a study of blood T cell repertoires in COVID-19. Libraries were prepared by immunoSEQ multiplex PCR; TCRdb keeps only in-frame clonotypes and omits some of them. The sample contains 130,000 to 150,000 clones, 84% of which appear only once. The sample taken for sequencing was peripheral blood. These receptors were collected from a human donor in a cohort sampled during active COVID-19.

The rearrangement links TRBV28 to TRBJ1-4, with 12 positions matching TRBD1. The CDR3 length is 16 residues. The V gene end was trimmed by 5 bases and the J gene end by 7 bases; junction bases not matched to a gene: 8. Germline V CDR1 and CDR2: MDHEN, SYDVKM. Here the CDR3 reads CASSDPGTGGAEKLFF. CDR3 DNA sequence: TGTGCCAGCAGTGACCCTGGGACAGGGGGCGCTGAAAAACTGTTTTTT.

The chain carries TRBV15 and TRBJ1-5; D might be TRBD1 (6 bases). Germline lookup yields CDR1 LNHNV and CDR2 YYDKDF (reference sequence). The CDR3 covers 14 residues. V lost 1 base and J lost 3, with 7 bases in between. This chain's CDR3 is CATSRGQDNQPQHF. The CDR3 coding sequence is TGTGCCACCAGCAGAGGACAGGACAATCAGCCCCAGCATTTT.

This chain uses TRBV5-1 with TRBJ2-2; 7 bases map to TRBD1. This CDR3 is built from 15 residues. Germline V gives CDR1 SGHRS, CDR2 YFSETQ. V dropped 3 bases and J dropped 6; count of bases not matched to a gene: 8. The CDR3 DNA is TGCGCCAGCAGCTCTAAGGGGGCCGGCGCCGGGGAGCTGTTTTTT. Residues: CASSSKGAGAGELFF.

The sample holds a few counts of this clone. In DNA, the CDR3 is TGCGCCAGCAGCCAAGACATGATACCCAGGGAGGGTGGCTACACCTTC. It codes for CASSQDMIPREGGYTF. This rearrangement joins TRBV4-3 to TRBJ1-2, with D possibly matching TRBD1 (5 bases). Trimming stripped 0 bases from V and 7 bases from J, with 18 bases between. CDR1 is LGHNA, CDR2 YSLEER, per germline. This CDR3 spans 16 amino acids.

V and J are TRBV4-1 and TRBJ2-7; maybe TRBD1 (6 bases). Trimming pared 1 base from V and 3 bases from J, leaving 10 bases between. CDR1 and CDR2 (germline): MGHRA, YSYEKL. The CDR3 sequence is 14 residues long. CDR3 sequence (DNA): TGCGCCAGCAGCCAAGGTGGGGGCTACTACGAGCAGTACTTC. As protein: CASSQGGGYYEQYF.

V is TRBV27 and J is TRBJ1-6; TRBD1 aligns across 9 bases. The CDR3 length is 14 residues. Germline CDR1 MNHEY, CDR2 SMNVEV (reference sequence). J was trimmed by 10 bases and V by 5 bases; bases with no gene match: 6. The CDR3 region has the DNA TGTGCCAGCAGTATCGGGACAGGGCTCTCACCCCTCCACTTT. Amino acid sequence: CASSIGTGLSPLHF.

The chain is built from TRBV3-1 (or the pseudogene TRBV3-2) and TRBJ1-1; D is possibly TRBD1 (6 bases). The germline V gene has CDR1 LGHDT and CDR2 YNNKEL (reference sequence). The CDR3 has 12 residues. V lost 3 bases, J lost 8 bases, and 10 bases lay in between. In nucleotides, the CDR3 is TGTGCCAGCAGCCAGGGGGACAAGGAAGCTTTCTTT. Translating gives CASSQGDKEAFF.

The chain links TRBV7-6 to TRBJ2-1, with 7 bases identical to TRBD2. In germline, CDR1 is SGHVS, CDR2 FNYEAQ. CDR3 length: 16 residues. With V trimmed by 1 base and J by 4 bases, 7 bases remained unmatched. The CDR3 protein is CASSLGASGGYNEQFF. As DNA, the CDR3 is TGTGCCAGCAGCTTAGGTGCTAGCGGAGGTTACAATGAGCAGTTCTTC.

Regarding this clone: The junction does not match germline at one end; this may be a read error. The gene calls are TRBV16 and TRBJ2-1; 10 positions agree with TRBD1. CDR1 and CDR2 (germline): KGHSY, FQNENV. The CDR3 has 16 residues. Here the CDR3 reads CASSKSGQGSYNEQFF. The CDR3 coding sequence is TGTGCCAGCAGCAAATCGGGACAGGGGTCCTACAATGAGCAGTTCTTC.

Only a few counts were recorded for this clone. V usage is TRBV9 and J usage is TRBJ2-7; 7 bases line up with TRBD1. In germline, CDR1 is SGDLS, CDR2 YYNGEE. This CDR3 is 12 amino acids long. V shed 3 bases, J shed 4 bases, and the junction held 1 base outside the gene matches. CDR3 sequence: CASSGQGYEQYF. DNA of the CDR3: TGTGCCAGCAGCGGACAGGGATACGAGCAGTACTTC.

J is TRBJ2-1 and V is TRBV19, with 7 bases aligning to TRBD2. The length of the CDR3 is 14 residues. The V segment lost 3 bases and the J segment 5 bases; nucleotides outside the gene matches: 4. Germline-derived CDR1 and CDR2 are LNHDA and SQIVND (reference sequence). CDR3 in amino acids: CASSIFGGNNEQFF. The CDR3 nucleotides are TGTGCCAGTAGTATCTTCGGGGGGAACAATGAGCAGTTCTTC.

The table lists this clone with a count of one. The V gene is TRBV7-3, the J gene TRBJ2-1; weak D call: TRBD1 (5 bases). The CDR3 covers 13 residues. With 1 base removed from V and 9 bases from J, the gap between germline ends came to 10 bases. Germline CDR1 and CDR2: SGHTA and FQGTGA. CDR3 nucleotides: TGTGCCAGCAGCTTAAACAGGCGGAGTGAGCAGTTCTTC. Its translation is CASSLNRRSEQFF.

J is TRBJ1-2 and V is TRBV4-2; D uncertain. Trimming pared 1 base from V and 8 bases from J, leaving 14 bases between. Germline V gene lookup returns CDR1 LGHNA and CDR2 YNFKEQ. The CDR3 has 14 amino acids. The CDR3: CASSQGPSGGGYTF. In DNA, the CDR3 is TGTGCCAGCAGCCAAGGGCCTTCTGGCGGGGGCTACACCTTC.

The chain couples TRBV2 to TRBJ1-6, with D unclear. The length of the CDR3 is 14 residues. Germline V CDR1 and CDR2: SNHLY, FYNNEI. Trimming took off 0 bases at V and 8 bases at J, with 8 bases between the two ends. CDR3 DNA: TGTGCCAGCAGTGAAGCGGAGCTTTATTCACCCCTCCACTTT. Its protein product is CASSEAELYSPLHF.

The rearrangement joins TRBV6-2 or TRBV6-3 to TRBJ2-7; 8 positions agree with TRBD2. Germline values: CDR1 MNHEY, CDR2 SVGEGT. The trim removed 6 bases at V and 6 bases at J, leaving 10 bases unmatched. CDR3 length equals 14 residues. In nucleotides, the CDR3 is TGTGCCAGCAGCGCCCCGGGGGGGCTCTTCGAGCAGTACTTC. It encodes CASSAPGGLFEQYF.

The DNA of the CDR3 is TGTGCCAGCAGCCACACGAACACCGGGGAGCTGTTTTTT. Encoded protein: CASSHTNTGELFF. The chain employs TRBV27 and TRBJ2-2; D is ambiguous. The germline V gene has CDR1 MNHEY and CDR2 SMNVEV (reference sequence). The V end lost 6 bases, the J end lost 0 bases, and 5 bases lay between the germline ends. The CDR3 is made up of 13 amino acids.